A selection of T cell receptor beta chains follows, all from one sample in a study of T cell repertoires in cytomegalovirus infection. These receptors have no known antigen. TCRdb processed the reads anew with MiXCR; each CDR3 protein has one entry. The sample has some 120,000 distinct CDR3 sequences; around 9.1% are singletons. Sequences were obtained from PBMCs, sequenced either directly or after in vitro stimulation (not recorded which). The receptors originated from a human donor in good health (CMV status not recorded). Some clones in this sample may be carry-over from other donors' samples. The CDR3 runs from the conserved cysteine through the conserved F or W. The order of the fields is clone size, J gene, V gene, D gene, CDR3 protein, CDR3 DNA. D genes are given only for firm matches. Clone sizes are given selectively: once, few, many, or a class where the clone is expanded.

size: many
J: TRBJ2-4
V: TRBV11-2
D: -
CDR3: CASNTPTDPKNIQYF
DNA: TGTGCCAGCAATACCCCGACAGACCCCAAAAACATTCAGTACTTC

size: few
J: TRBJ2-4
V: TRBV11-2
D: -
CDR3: CASSTFGASTYF
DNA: TGTGCCAGCAGTACCTTTGGGGCTAGCACGTACTTC

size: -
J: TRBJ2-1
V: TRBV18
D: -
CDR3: CASSPQIGQFF
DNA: TGTGCCAGCTCACCCCAGATTGGGCAGTTCTTC

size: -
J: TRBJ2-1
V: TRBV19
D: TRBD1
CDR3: CASRIDRGYHNEQFF
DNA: TGTGCCAGTAGGATAGACAGGGGGTACCACAATGAGCAGTTCTTC

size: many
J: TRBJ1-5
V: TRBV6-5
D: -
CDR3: CASRPVRNQPQHF
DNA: TGTGCCAGCAGACCCGTGCGGAATCAGCCCCAGCATTTT

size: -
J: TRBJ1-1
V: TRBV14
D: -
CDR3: CASIGGGTEAFF
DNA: TGTGCCAGCATCGGGGGGGGCACTGAAGCTTTCTTT

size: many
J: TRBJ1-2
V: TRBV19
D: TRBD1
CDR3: CASSITQPGTGGLGYTF
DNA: TGTGCCAGTAGTATTACTCAACCAGGGACAGGGGGTCTTGGCTACACCTTC

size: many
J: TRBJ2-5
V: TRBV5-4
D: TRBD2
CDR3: CASSSKTSGKGETQYF
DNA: TGTGCCAGCAGCTCCAAGACTAGCGGGAAGGGGGAGACCCAGTACTTC

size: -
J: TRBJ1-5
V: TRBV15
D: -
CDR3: CATSRERFNQPQHF
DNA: TGTGCCACCAGCAGAGAGAGATTTAATCAGCCCCAGCATTTT

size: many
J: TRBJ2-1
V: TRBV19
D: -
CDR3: CASSIGQGNYNEQFF
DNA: TGTGCCAGTAGTATCGGGCAGGGTAACTACAATGAGCAGTTCTTC

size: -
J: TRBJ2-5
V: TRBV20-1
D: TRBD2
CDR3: CSATGLAGAVIETQYF
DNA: TGCAGTGCTACGGGGCTAGCGGGAGCCGTAATAGAGACCCAGTACTTC

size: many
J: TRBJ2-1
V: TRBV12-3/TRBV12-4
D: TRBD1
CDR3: CASSGQGIEQFF
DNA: TGTGCCAGCAGCGGACAGGGGATTGAGCAGTTCTTC

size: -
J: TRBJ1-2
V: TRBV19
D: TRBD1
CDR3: CASSSTGGETYGYTF
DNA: TGTGCCAGTAGTAGCACAGGGGGCGAAACCTATGGCTACACCTTC

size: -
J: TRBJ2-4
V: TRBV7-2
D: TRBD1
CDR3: CASSLRTMTGKLAKNIQYF
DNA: TGTGCCAGCAGCTTACGTACAATGACAGGGAAGTTAGCCAAAAACATTCAGTACTTC

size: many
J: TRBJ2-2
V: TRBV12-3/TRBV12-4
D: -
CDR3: CASSNPGLSNTGELFF
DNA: TGTGCCAGCAGTAACCCGGGACTCTCGAACACCGGGGAGCTGTTTTTT

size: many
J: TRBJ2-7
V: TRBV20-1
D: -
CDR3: CSARVDPSYEQYF
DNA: TGCAGTGCTAGGGTGGACCCGTCCTACGAGCAGTACTTC

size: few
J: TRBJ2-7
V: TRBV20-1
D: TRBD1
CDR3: CSARPWTGSSYEQYF
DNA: TGCAGTGCTCGCCCGTGGACAGGGAGCTCCTACGAGCAGTACTTC

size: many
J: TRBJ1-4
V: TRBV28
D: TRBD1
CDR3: CASSWVDRVATNEKLFF
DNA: TGTGCCAGCAGTTGGGTAGACAGGGTTGCAACTAATGAAAAACTGTTTTTT

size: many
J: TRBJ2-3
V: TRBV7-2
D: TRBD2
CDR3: CASSLQTSITTDTQYF
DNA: TGTGCCAGCAGCTTACAGACTAGCATTACGACAGATACGCAGTATTTT

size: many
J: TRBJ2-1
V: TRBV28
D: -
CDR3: CASIGGQGSYNEQFF
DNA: TGTGCCAGCATTGGGGGGCAGGGGTCCTACAATGAGCAGTTCTTC

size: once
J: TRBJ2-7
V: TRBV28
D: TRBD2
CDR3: CASSLIAGVGSYEQYF
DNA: TGTGCCAGCAGTTTAATAGCGGGAGTAGGGTCCTACGAGCAGTACTTC

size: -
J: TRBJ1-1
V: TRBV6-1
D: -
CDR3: CASSVRGGGTEAFF
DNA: TGTGCCAGCAGTGTGAGGGGAGGTGGCACTGAAGCTTTCTTT

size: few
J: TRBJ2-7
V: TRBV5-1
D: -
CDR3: CASSLDPSYEQYF
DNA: TGCGCCAGCAGCTTGGACCCTTCCTACGAGCAGTACTTC

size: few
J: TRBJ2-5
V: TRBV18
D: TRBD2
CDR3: CASSPVGGQETQYF
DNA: TGTGCCAGCTCACCAGTCGGGGGGCAAGAGACCCAGTACTTC

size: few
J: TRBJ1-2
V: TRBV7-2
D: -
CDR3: CASSFRDTAHGYTF
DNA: TGTGCCAGCAGCTTCCGGGACACAGCCCATGGCTACACCTTC

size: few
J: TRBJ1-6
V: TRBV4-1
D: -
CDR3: CASSQDRGGARNSPLHF
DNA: TGCGCCAGCAGCCAAGATAGGGGGGGGGCGAGGAATTCACCCCTCCACTTT

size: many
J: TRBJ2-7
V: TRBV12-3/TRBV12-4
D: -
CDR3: CASSLARVVDEQYF
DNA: TGTGCCAGCAGTTTAGCGCGGGTTGTGGACGAGCAGTACTTC

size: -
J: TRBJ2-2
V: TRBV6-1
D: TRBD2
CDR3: CASSELGGAGELFF
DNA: TGTGCCAGCAGTGAACTGGGGGGGGCCGGGGAGCTGTTTTTT

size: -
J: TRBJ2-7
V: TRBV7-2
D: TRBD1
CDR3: CASSLAGDRRYEQYF
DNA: TGTGCCAGCAGCTTAGCGGGGGACAGGCGCTACGAGCAGTACTTC

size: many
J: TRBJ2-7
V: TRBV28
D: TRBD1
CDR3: CASSFGTGGLYEQYF
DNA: TGTGCCAGCAGTTTCGGGACAGGGGGCCTTTACGAGCAGTACTTC

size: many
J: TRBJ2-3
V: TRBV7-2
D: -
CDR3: CASSLIPDTQYF
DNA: TGTGCCAGCAGCTTAATTCCAGATACGCAGTATTTT

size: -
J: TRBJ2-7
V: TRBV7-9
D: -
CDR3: CASSLGPTGLRVYEQYF
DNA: TGTGCCAGCAGCTTAGGTCCGACAGGACTCAGGGTCTACGAGCAGTACTTC

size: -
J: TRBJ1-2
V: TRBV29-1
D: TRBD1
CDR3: CSATGQGTNGYTF
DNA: TGCAGCGCTACGGGACAGGGAACGAATGGCTACACCTTC

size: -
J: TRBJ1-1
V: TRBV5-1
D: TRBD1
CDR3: CASSQPTGPMNTEAFF
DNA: TGCGCCAGCAGCCAGCCGACAGGGCCCATGAACACTGAAGCTTTCTTT

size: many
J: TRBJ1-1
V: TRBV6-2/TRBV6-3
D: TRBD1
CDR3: CASSYRGTGLVTEAFF
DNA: TGTGCCAGCAGTTACCGGGGGACAGGGTTGGTGACTGAAGCTTTCTTT

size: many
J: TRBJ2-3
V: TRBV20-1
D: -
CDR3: CSAGGRLISGTDTQYF
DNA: TGCAGTGCCGGGGGACGCCTAATTAGTGGCACAGATACGCAGTATTTT

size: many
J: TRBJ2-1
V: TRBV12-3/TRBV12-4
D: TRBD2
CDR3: CASSLSRQRGLHYNEQFF
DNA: TGTGCCAGCAGTTTAAGTCGACAGCGGGGGCTCCACTACAATGAGCAGTTCTTC

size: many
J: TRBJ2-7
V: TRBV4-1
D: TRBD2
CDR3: CASSQAKRGDYEQYF
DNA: TGCGCCAGCAGCCAGGCCAAGCGGGGGGACTACGAGCAGTACTTC

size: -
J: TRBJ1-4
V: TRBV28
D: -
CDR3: CASRPTATNEKLFF
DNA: TGTGCCAGCAGACCGACAGCAACTAATGAAAAACTGTTTTTT

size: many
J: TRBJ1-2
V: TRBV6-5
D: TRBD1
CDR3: CASSYSGTGVGYGYTF
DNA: TGTGCCAGCAGTTACTCGGGGACAGGGGTAGGATATGGCTACACCTTC

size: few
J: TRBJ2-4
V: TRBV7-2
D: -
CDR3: CASSSWGIQYF
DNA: TGTGCCAGCAGCTCTTGGGGCATTCAGTACTTC

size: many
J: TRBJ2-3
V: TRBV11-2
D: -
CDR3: CASSPTRTRGGTDTQYF
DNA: TGTGCCAGCAGCCCCACCCGTACTAGAGGAGGCACGGATACGCAGTATTTT

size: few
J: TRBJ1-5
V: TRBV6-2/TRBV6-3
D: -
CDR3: CASSYSYNRGGLRSNQPQHF
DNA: TGTGCCAGCAGTTACTCTTATAATCGTGGGGGACTCCGTAGCAATCAGCCCCAGCATTTT

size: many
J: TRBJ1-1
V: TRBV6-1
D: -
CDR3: CASTKKQGEAFF
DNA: TGTGCCAGCACCAAAAAACAGGGTGAAGCTTTCTTT

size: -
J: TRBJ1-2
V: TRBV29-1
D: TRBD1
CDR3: CSVAPDRGYGYTF
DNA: TGCAGCGTTGCCCCTGACAGGGGCTATGGCTACACCTTC

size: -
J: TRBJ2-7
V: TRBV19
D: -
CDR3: CASKGPLYEQYF
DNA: TGTGCCAGTAAGGGGCCGCTATACGAGCAGTACTTC

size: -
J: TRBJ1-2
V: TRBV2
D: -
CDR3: CASSEGSQGNGYTF
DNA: TGTGCCAGCAGTGAAGGATCCCAGGGGAATGGCTACACCTTC

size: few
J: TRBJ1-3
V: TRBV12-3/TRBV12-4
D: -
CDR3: CASSFFPGNTIYF
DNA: TGTGCCAGCAGTTTCTTCCCCGGAAACACCATATATTTT

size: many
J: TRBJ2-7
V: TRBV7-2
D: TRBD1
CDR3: CASSLAGTGLWSSYEQYF
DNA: TGTGCCAGCAGCTTAGCGGGGACAGGACTATGGAGCTCCTACGAGCAGTACTTC